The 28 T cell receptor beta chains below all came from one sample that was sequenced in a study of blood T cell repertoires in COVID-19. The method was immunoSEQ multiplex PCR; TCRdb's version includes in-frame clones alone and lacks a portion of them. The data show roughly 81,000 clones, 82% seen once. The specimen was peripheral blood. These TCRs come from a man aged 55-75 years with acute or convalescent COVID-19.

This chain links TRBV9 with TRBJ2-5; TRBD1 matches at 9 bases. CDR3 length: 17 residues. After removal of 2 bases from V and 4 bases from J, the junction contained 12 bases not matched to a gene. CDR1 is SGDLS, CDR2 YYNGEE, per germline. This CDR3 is CASSVQAGQGVGETQYF. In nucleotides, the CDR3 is TGTGCCAGCAGCGTTCAGGCGGGACAGGGTGTTGGAGAGACCCAGTACTTC.

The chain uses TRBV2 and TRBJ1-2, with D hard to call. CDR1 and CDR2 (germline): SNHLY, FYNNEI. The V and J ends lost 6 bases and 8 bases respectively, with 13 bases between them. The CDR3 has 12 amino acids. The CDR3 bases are TGTGCCAGCAGCCTAAACTATGAAGGCTACACCTTC. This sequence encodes CASSLNYEGYTF.

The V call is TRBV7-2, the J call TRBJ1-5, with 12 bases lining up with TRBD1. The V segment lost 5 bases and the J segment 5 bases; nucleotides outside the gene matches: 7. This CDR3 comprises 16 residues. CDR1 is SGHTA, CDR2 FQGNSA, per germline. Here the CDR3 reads CASSPTGTGGYQPQHF. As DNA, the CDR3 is TGTGCCAGCAGCCCGACGGGGACAGGGGGCTATCAGCCCCAGCATTTT.

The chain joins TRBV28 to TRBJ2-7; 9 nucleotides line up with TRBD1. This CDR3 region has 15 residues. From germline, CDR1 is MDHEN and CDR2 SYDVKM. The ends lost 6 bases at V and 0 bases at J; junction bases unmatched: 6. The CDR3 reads CASRGYRGLSYEQYF. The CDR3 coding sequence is TGTGCCAGCAGGGGCTACAGGGGGCTCTCCTACGAGCAGTACTTC.

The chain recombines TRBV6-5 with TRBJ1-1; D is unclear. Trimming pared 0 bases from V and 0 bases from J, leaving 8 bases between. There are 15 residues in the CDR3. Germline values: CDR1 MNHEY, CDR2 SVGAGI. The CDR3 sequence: CASSYSRAVNTEAFF. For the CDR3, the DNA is TGTGCCAGCAGTTACTCGAGGGCAGTGAACACTGAAGCTTTCTTT.

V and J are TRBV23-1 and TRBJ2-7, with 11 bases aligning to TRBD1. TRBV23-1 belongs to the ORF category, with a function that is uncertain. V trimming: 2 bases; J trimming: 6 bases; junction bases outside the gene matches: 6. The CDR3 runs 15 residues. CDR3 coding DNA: TGCGCCAGCAGTCAAGGACAGGGGGCCTTTTGCGAGCAGTACTTC. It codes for CASSQGQGAFCEQYF.

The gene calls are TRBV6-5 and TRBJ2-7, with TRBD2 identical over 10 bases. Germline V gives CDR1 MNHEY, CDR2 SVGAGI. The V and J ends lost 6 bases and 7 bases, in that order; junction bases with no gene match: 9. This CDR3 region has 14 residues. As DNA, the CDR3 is TGTGCCAGCAGGCCAGCGGGGGGGGCGGGAGAGCAGTACTTC. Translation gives CASRPAGGAGEQYF.

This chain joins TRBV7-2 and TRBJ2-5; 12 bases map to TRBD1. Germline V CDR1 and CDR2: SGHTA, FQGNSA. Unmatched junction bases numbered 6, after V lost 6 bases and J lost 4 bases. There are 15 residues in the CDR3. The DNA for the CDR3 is TGTGCCAGCAGGCAATTGGGACAGGGGGCAGAGACCCAGTACTTC. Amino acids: CASRQLGQGAETQYF.

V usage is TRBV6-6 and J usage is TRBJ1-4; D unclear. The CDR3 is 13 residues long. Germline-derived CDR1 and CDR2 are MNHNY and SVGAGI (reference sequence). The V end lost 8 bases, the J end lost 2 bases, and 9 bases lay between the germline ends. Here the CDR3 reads CASCVGTNEKLFF. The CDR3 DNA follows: TGTGCCAGCTGCGTGGGCACTAATGAAAAACTGTTTTTT.

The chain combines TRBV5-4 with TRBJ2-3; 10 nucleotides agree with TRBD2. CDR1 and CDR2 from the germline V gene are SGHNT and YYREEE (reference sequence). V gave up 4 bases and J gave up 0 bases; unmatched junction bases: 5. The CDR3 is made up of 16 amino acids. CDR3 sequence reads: CASSPIAGGSTDTQYF. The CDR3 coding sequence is TGTGCCAGCAGCCCTATAGCGGGGGGAAGCACAGATACGCAGTATTTT.

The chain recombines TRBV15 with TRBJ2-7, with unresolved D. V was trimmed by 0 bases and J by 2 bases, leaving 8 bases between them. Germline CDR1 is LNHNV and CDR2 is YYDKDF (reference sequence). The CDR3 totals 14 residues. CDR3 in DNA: TGTGCCACCAGCAGAGACAGGATAACCTACGAGCAGTACTTC. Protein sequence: CATSRDRITYEQYF.

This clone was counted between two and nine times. The CDR3: CASKQGMGFPGNQPQHF. The DNA for the CDR3 is TGTGCCAGCAAACAGGGAATGGGATTTCCGGGCAATCAGCCCCAGCATTTT. The chain has TRBV2 and TRBJ1-5; weak D call: TRBD1 (6 bases). V lost 7 bases to trimming and J lost 2 bases, with 21 bases between them. Germline V gene data show CDR1 as SNHLY and CDR2 as FYNNEI. This CDR3 region has 17 residues.

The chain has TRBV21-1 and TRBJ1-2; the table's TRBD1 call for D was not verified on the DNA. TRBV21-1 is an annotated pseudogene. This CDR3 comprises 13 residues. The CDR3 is CASSPGQGHGYTF. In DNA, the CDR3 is TGTGCCAGCAGCCCGGGACAGGGCCATGGCTACACCTTC.

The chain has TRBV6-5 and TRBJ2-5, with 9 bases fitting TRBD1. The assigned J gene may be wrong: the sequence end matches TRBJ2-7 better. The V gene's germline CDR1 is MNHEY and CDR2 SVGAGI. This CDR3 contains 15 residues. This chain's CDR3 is CASSYPGQGRDEQYF. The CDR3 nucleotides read TGTGCCAGCAGTTACCCGGGACAGGGAAGGGACGAGCAGTACTTC.

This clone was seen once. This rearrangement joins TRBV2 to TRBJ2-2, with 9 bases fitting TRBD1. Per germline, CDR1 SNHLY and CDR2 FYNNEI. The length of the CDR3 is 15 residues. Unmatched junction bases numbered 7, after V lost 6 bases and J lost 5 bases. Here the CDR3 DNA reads TGTGCCAGCAGACCCACGACAGGGGGAACCGGGGAGCTGTTTTTT. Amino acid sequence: CASRPTTGGTGELFF.

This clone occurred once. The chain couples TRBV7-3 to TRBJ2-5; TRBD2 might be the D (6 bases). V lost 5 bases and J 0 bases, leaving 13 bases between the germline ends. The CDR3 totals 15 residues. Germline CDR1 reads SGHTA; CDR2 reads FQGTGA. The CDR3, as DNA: TGTGCCAGCAGCCCTGGAAGCGGGTACCAAGAGACCCAGTACTTC. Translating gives CASSPGSGYQETQYF. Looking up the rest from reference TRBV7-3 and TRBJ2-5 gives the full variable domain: GAGVSQTPSNKVTEKGKYVELRCDPISGHTALYWYRQSLGQGPEFLIYFQGTGAADDSGLPNDRFFAVRPEGSVSTLKIQRTERGDSAVYLCASSPGSGYQETQYFGPGTRLLVL.

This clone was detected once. The CDR3 loop reads CASTVDRGNTEAFF. The CDR3 nucleotides are TGTGCCAGTACGGTGGACAGGGGGAACACTGAAGCTTTCTTT. The chain couples TRBV19 to TRBJ1-1; the match to TRBD1 covers 9 bases. The junction had 4 bases not matched to a gene; V was cut back by 7 bases and J by 1 base. The CDR3 consists of 14 residues. Germline V lookup: CDR1 LNHDA, CDR2 SQIVND (reference sequence).

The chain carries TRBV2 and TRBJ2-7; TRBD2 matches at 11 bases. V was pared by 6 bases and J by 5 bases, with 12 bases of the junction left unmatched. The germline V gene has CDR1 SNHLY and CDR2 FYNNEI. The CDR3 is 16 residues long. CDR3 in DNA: TGTGCCAGCAGGGCCGCCTTACTAGCGGGAGTGGACGAGCAGTACTTC. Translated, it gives CASRAALLAGVDEQYF.

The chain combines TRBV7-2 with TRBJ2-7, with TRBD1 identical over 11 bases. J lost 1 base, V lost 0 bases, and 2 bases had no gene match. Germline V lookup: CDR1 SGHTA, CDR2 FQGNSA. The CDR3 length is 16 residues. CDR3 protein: CASSLAGTGGSYEQYF. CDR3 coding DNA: TGTGCCAGCAGCTTAGCCGGGACAGGGGGGTCCTACGAGCAGTACTTC.

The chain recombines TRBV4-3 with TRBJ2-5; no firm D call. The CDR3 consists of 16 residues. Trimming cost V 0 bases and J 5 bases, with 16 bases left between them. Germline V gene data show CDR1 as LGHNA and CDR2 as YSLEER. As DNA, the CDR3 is TGCGCCAGCAGCCAAGATGCGGTGACGGTGAGGGAGACCCAGTACTTC. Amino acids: CASSQDAVTVRETQYF.

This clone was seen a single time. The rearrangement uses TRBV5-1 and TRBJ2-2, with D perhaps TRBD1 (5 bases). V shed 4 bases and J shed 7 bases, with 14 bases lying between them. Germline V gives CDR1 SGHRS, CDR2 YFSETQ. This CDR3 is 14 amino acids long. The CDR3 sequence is CASSAQGIDGELFF. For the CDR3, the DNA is TGCGCCAGCAGCGCCCAGGGTATCGACGGGGAGCTGTTTTTT.

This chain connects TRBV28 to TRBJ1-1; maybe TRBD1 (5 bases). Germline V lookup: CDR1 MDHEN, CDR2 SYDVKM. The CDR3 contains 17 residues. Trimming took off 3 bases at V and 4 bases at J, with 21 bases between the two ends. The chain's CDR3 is CASSFRIQGKGRTEAFF. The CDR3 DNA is TGTGCCAGCAGTTTTAGAATTCAGGGTAAAGGACGCACTGAAGCTTTCTTT.

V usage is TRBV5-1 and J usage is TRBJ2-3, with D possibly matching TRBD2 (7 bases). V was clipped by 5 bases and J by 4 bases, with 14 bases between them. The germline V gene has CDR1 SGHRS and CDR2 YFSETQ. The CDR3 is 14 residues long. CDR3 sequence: CASSMAGASDTQYF. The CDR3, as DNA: TGCGCCAGCAGTATGGCGGGGGCCTCAGATACGCAGTATTTT.

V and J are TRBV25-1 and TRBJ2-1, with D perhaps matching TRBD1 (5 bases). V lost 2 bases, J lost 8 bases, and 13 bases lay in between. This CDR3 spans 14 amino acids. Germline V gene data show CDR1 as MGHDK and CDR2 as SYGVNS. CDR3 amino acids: CASSEGGASDEQFF. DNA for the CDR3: TGTGCCAGCAGTGAAGGTGGGGCCAGCGATGAGCAGTTCTTC.

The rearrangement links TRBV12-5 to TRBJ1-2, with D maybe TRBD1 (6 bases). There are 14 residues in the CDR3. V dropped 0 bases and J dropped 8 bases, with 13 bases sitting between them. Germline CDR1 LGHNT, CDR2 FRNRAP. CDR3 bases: TGTGCTAGTGGTTTGGTAGCGGGGGCGCGAGGCTACACCTTC. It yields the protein CASGLVAGARGYTF.

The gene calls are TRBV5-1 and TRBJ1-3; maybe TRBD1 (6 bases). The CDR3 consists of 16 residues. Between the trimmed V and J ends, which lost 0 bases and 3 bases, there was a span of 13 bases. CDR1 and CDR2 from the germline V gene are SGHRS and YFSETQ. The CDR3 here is CASSLETGGGGNTIYF. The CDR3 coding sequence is TGCGCCAGCAGCTTGGAGACAGGCGGTGGTGGAAACACCATATATTTT.

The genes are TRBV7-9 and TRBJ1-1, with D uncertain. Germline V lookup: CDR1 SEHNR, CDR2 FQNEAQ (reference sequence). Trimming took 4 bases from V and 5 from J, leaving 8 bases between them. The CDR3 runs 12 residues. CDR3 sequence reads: CASSSESTEAFF. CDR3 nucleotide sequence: TGTGCCAGCAGCTCAGAAAGTACTGAAGCTTTCTTT.

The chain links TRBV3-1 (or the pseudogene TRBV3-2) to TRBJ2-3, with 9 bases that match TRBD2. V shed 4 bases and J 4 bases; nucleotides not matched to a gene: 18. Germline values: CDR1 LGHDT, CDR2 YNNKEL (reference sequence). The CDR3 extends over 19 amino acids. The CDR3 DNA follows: TGTGCCAGCAGCCGGTACACGACTAGCGGCCTTCTAGGTTCAGATACGCAGTATTTT. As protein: CASSRYTTSGLLGSDTQYF.